This T cell receptor beta chain was sequenced for a study of human CD8 memory T cell subsets. The study's findings and limits: Stem-like memory T cell repertoires barely overlapped those of precursor exhausted T cells.

CDR3 length equals 16 residues. Looked up from germline, CDR1 is MDHEN and CDR2 is SYDVKM. TCR beta libraries were made by UMI-labeled 5' RACE. TCRdb re-called the 5' RACE reads, yielding one record per CDR3 amino acid sequence without DNA. Its table records about 11,000 distinct CDR3 sequences. Worth noting for this clonotype: Its matching antigen is unknown.

Magnetic separation of the negative type served to enrich total CD8+ T cells. From duplicate vials of fewer than 160,000 sorted CD8+ T cells per subset, RNA was isolated. The sample comprised CD8+ T cells from PBMCs. The origin of this receptor is a human donor in good health. The genes are TRBV28 and TRBJ2-3; absent DNA, TCRdb's TRBD2 call cannot be checked. The CDR3 region is CASSLFLAGEADTQYF.